This T cell receptor (beta chain) is drawn from a study of blood T cell repertoires in COVID-19. The wider study: T cells, B-cell-depleted T cells, or PBMCs supplied cDNA or gDNA.

The germline V gene has CDR1 SGHRS and CDR2 YFSETQ. The length of the CDR3 is 15 residues. Trimming pared 4 bases from V and 2 bases from J, leaving 15 bases between. In the original workflow: Reference gene primer amplification yielded estimated nucleated cell counts. Profiled with immunoSEQ multiplex PCR; TCRdb holds only in-frame clones, not every one. That table is the source of V, J and clone size, and D and trimming were worked out from the DNA. The table lists 73,000 or so clones, around 79% of them singletons. Specimen: peripheral blood. The clonotype comes from a man aged 55 to 70 with acute or convalescent COVID-19. The chain links TRBV5-1 to TRBJ1-1; D gene ambiguous. CDR3 in amino acids: CASSTLTPSNTEAFF. CDR3 nucleotides: TGCGCCAGCAGCACCCTGACACCGAGTAACACTGAAGCTTTCTTT.